One sample yielded the 26 T cell receptor beta chains listed below, sequenced in a study of spatial heterogeneity in lung cancer. Time point indicated: sample taken at primary tumor resection. Each CDR3 protein is one row after TCRdb ran MiXCR on the 5' RACE reads. The sample yields thousands of distinct CDR3 sequences, more than 3% seen once. Here the sequenced sample was lung tissue, taken at surgery. These TCRs come from a human donor with early-stage non-small cell lung cancer.

This clonotype is categorized as medium-sized (0.01 to 0.1%). In a library made to pick up alpha chains, this beta chain is a stray read with a size that means little. The V gene is TRBV3-1, the J gene TRBJ1-5; TRBD1 matches 7 bases. Germline values: CDR1 LGHDT, CDR2 YNNKEL (reference sequence). Unmatched junction bases numbered 5, after V lost 1 base and J lost 14 bases. The CDR3 is made up of 12 amino acids. The CDR3 loop reads CASSQGMDRKHF. CDR3 nucleotides: TGTGCCAGCAGCCAAGGGATGGACAGGAAGCATTTT. Together with reference TRBV3-1 and TRBJ1-5, the CDR3 gives the full variable domain: DTAVSQTPKYLVTQMGNDKSIKCEQNLGHDTMYWYKQDSKKFLKIMFSYNNKELIINETVPNRFSPKSPDKAHLNLHINSLELGDSAVYFCASSQGMDRKHFGDGTRLSIL.

This clonotype was detected ten times or more. This beta chain represents an off-target read in a library built for alpha chains; its size is of limited meaning. The chain links TRBV6-4 to TRBJ1-6; D might be TRBD1 (6 bases). V lost 2 bases and J 5 bases, leaving 7 bases between the germline ends. The germline gives CDR1 MRHNA, CDR2 SNTAGT. The CDR3 has 14 amino acids. The chain's CDR3 is CASSDRTDNSPLHF. The CDR3 coding sequence is TGTGCCAGCAGTGACAGGACAGATAATTCACCCCTCCACTTT.

As regards this clonotype: One junction end disagrees with the germline gene, perhaps due to a read error. For a library built for alpha chains, this beta chain is a stray read; little rests on its size. This chain connects TRBV5-5 to TRBJ1-5; D is undetermined. The germline V gene has CDR1 SGHKS and CDR2 YYEKEE (reference sequence). The CDR3 spans 15 residues. The CDR3 DNA sequence: TGTGCCAGCAGCTTGGTCGGGGAGGTTCATCAGCACCAGCATTTT. It is translated as CASSLVGEVHQHQHF. The full variable domain, in which reference TRBV5-5 and TRBJ1-5 provide the parts outside the CDR3, is DAGVTQSPTHLIKTRGQQVTLRCSPISGHKSVSWYQQVLGQGPQFIFQYYEKEERGRGNFPDRFSARQFPNYSSELNVNALLLGDSALYLCASSLVGEVHQHQHFGDGTRLSIL.

By sample fraction, this clonotype is medium-sized (0.01 to 0.1%). Within a library made for alpha chains, this beta chain is off target, and its count is uninformative. This rearrangement joins TRBV5-1 to TRBJ2-3; 9 bases match TRBD1. Losses at the gene ends were 2 bases for V and 6 bases for J; bases not matched to a gene: 7. Germline V gives CDR1 SGHRS, CDR2 YFSETQ. This CDR3 spans 15 amino acids. The CDR3 DNA sequence: TGCGCCAGCAGCTTTGGACAGGGGCGAGGGGATACGCAGTATTTT. Translating it yields CASSFGQGRGDTQYF.

This clonotype was observed at least ten times. The library was built for alpha chains, so this beta chain is an off-target read and its size means little. The chain is built from TRBV27 and TRBJ1-2; D unresolved. V gave up 5 bases and J gave up 6 bases, with 7 bases separating them. This CDR3 has 11 amino acids. Germline assignment: CDR1 MNHEY and CDR2 SMNVEV (reference sequence). The CDR3 region is CASSTDHGYTF. The CDR3 coding sequence is TGTGCCAGCAGTACGGACCATGGCTACACCTTC.

This clonotype qualifies as large (0.1 to 1%). This beta chain lies outside the target of a library built for alpha chains; its clone size means little. This chain links TRBV27 with TRBJ1-1; 8 bases agree with TRBD1. V was pared by 2 bases and J by 8 bases, with 1 base of the junction left unmatched. This CDR3 contains 12 residues. Germline CDR1 MNHEY, CDR2 SMNVEV (reference sequence). Written as DNA, the CDR3 is TGTGCCAGCAGTTTAGGACAGGGAGAAGCTTTCTTT. This codes for CASSLGQGEAFF.

This clonotype was observed many times. This beta chain is a stray sequence in a library constructed for alpha chains; its clone size is not meaningful. J is TRBJ1-2 and V is TRBV28, with no clear D. The CDR3 has 13 residues. V lost 7 bases and J 3 bases, leaving 12 bases between the germline ends. From germline, CDR1 is MDHEN and CDR2 SYDVKM. This CDR3 is CASTLSADYGYTF. CDR3 DNA sequence: TGTGCCAGCACCCTTTCAGCCGACTATGGCTACACCTTC.

This clonotype was seen ten or more times. Being one base from a much bigger clone, this may be a read error. Within a library made for alpha chains, this beta chain is off target, and its count is uninformative. The rearrangement uses TRBV11-2 and TRBJ1-4; D call uncertain. Germline CDR1 is SGHAT and CDR2 is FQNNGV. The CDR3 has 14 residues. Written as DNA, the CDR3 is TGTGCCAGCAGCTTAGACTACAATTCGGAAAACCTGTTTTTT. Protein product: CASSLDYNSENLFF.

By share, this clonotype counts as medium-sized. Being off target in a library aimed at alpha chains, this beta chain has a size of little meaning. The chain is built from TRBV27 and TRBJ2-1, with 7 bases matching TRBD1. Per germline, CDR1 MNHEY and CDR2 SMNVEV (reference sequence). V gave up 7 bases and J gave up 4 bases; unmatched junction bases: 4. The CDR3 consists of 13 residues. The chain's CDR3 is CASNRQGYNEQFF. The CDR3 coding sequence is TGTGCCAGCAACCGACAGGGATACAATGAGCAGTTCTTC.

Notes on this clonotype: A read error may explain this, as a much larger clone is one base away. This beta chain is an off-target read within a library intended for alpha chains, so its frequency means little. This chain uses TRBV12-3 or TRBV12-4 with TRBJ2-1; D uncertain. CDR3 length equals 13 residues. CDR3 DNA sequence: TGTGTCAGCAGGTTAACAGAGCAATTGAAGCAGTTCTTC. Residues: CVSRLTEQLKQFF.

By share, this clonotype ranks as medium-sized. For a library built for alpha chains, this beta chain is a stray read; little rests on its size. The chain recombines TRBV7-8 with TRBJ1-2, with TRBD1 matching 8 bases. The germline V gene has CDR1 SGHVS and CDR2 FQNEAQ. This CDR3 comprises 13 residues. The ends lost 3 bases at V and 7 bases at J; junction bases unmatched: 4. CDR3 sequence (DNA): TGTGCCAGCAGCTTGACAGGGGAGGGTGGCTACACCTTC. Translating gives CASSLTGEGGYTF.

By sample fraction, this clonotype is medium-sized (0.01 to 0.1%). Found in a library prepared for alpha chains, this beta chain is an off-target read, and its abundance has little meaning. The chain has TRBV5-6 and TRBJ2-2; the match to TRBD1 covers 8 bases. The CDR3 is made up of 14 amino acids. After removal of 7 bases from V and 3 bases from J, the junction contained 5 bases not matched to a gene. CDR1 is SGHDT and CDR2 is YYEEEE in the germline V gene. The CDR3 DNA sequence: TGTGCCAGCTATCGGACAGGGCACACCGGGGAGCTGTTTTTT. Protein: CASYRTGHTGELFF.

This clonotype is medium-sized within its sample. The library was prepared for alpha chains; this beta chain is a stray read, so its frequency means little. The genes are TRBV5-1 and TRBJ2-5; a possible D gene is TRBD2 (6 bases). The V gene lost 4 bases and the J gene lost 5 bases, with 15 bases spanning the gap. Germline V gives CDR1 SGHRS, CDR2 YFSETQ. The CDR3 contains 14 residues. DNA of the CDR3: TGCGCCAGCAGCGGAGGGTTGCCCGGGGAGACCCAGTACTTC. It codes for CASSGGLPGETQYF.

By frequency in the sample, this clonotype is medium-sized. This beta chain turned up in a library designed for alpha chains; as an off-target read, its abundance says little. This chain connects TRBV6-1 to TRBJ2-3; TRBD2 might be the D (6 bases). The V gene's germline CDR1 is MNHNS and CDR2 SASEGT. The V and J ends lost 7 bases and 5 bases respectively, with 10 bases between them. The CDR3 runs 12 residues. The CDR3 region is CASNRLEDTQYF. In nucleotides, the CDR3 is TGTGCCAGCAACCGACTAGAAGATACGCAGTATTTT.

With respect to this clonotype: This beta chain is an unintended read in a library built for alpha chains; its size means little. The chain's CDR3 is CASSLAGLYYGYTF. In nucleotides, the CDR3 is TGTGCCAGCAGTTTGGCTGGGCTTTACTATGGCTACACCTTC. V and J are TRBV12-3 or TRBV12-4 and TRBJ1-2; D not certain. Trimming cost V 3 bases and J 3 bases, with 11 bases left between them. CDR3 length equals 14 residues.

Ten or more counts support this clonotype. A library prepared for alpha chains yielded this beta chain as an off-target read; its size is of little meaning. The rearrangement joins TRBV6-6 to TRBJ1-6; TRBD1 matches at 7 bases. The CDR3 loop spans 15 amino acids. The germline V gene encodes CDR1 MNHNY and CDR2 SVGAGI (reference sequence). Losses at the gene ends were 5 bases for V and 7 bases for J; bases not matched to a gene: 8. The CDR3 DNA reads as TGTGCCAGCAGTACCCCAGGGGGTACCAATTCACCCCTCCACTTT. Encoded protein: CASSTPGGTNSPLHF.

Sample share makes this clonotype medium-sized. This beta chain is an off-target read within a library intended for alpha chains, so its frequency means little. The J gene is TRBJ1-4, the V gene TRBV15; D gene ambiguous. In germline, CDR1 is LNHNV, CDR2 YYDKDF (reference sequence). V was clipped by 1 base and J by 8 bases, with 8 bases between them. The CDR3 is made up of 13 amino acids. For the CDR3, the DNA is TGTGCCACCAGCAGAGTGAAATTCGAAAAACTGTTTTTT. This gives the protein CATSRVKFEKLFF. Supplemented by reference TRBV15 and TRBJ1-4, the full variable domain reads DAMVIQNPRYQVTQFGKPVTLSCSQTLNHNVMYWYQQKSSQAPKLLFHYYDKDFNNEADTPDNFQSRRPNTSFCFLDIRSPGLGDTAMYLCATSRVKFEKLFFGSGTQLSVL.

This clonotype is deemed medium-sized (0.01 to 0.1%). The size of this beta chain means little, since it is a stray read in a library made for alpha chains. The chain recombines TRBV18 with TRBJ2-5, with D possibly TRBD2 on 5 matching bases. The CDR3 runs to 14 residues. The germline V gene encodes CDR1 KGHSH and CDR2 LQKENI. V lost 4 bases and J lost 4, with 13 bases in between. The CDR3: CASSRDNGGETQYF. CDR3 bases: TGTGCCAGCTCACGGGATAACGGAGGAGAGACCCAGTACTTC.

This clonotype is classed as medium-sized (0.01 to 0.1%). The library was designed around alpha chains, so this beta chain is a stray read whose abundance carries little weight. V is TRBV29-1 and J is TRBJ2-7; 7 bases fit TRBD2. The CDR3 is 13 residues long. The germline CDR1 and CDR2 sequences are SQVTM and ANQGSEA. V shed 0 bases and J 1 base; nucleotides not matched to a gene: 0. The CDR3 coding sequence is TGCAGCGTTGAAGACGGGGGGTCCTACGAGCAGTACTTC. Amino acid sequence: CSVEDGGSYEQYF.

This clonotype is deemed medium-sized. Since the library was made to target alpha chains, this beta chain is a stray read and its abundance is not meaningful. The chain carries TRBV5-1 and TRBJ2-5, with TRBD2 as a possible D gene (7 bases). CDR1 is SGHRS and CDR2 is YFSETQ in the germline V gene. This CDR3 region has 17 residues. Trimming pared 1 base from V and 4 bases from J, leaving 20 bases between. The CDR3 DNA sequence: TGCGCCAGCAGCTTGAGGTCAGGAGGCGGGGGCGGAGAGACCCAGTACTTC. Amino acid sequence: CASSLRSGGGGGETQYF.

Many counts were recorded for this clonotype. This beta chain is an unintended read in a library built for alpha chains; its size means little. The rearrangement uses TRBV7-9 and TRBJ2-5; D gene unclear. V shed 1 base and J shed 7 bases, with 13 bases lying between them. The CDR3 has 14 amino acids. CDR1 and CDR2 (germline): SEHNR, FQNEAQ (reference sequence). The CDR3 sequence: CASSLDPVVGTQYF. Written as DNA, the CDR3 is TGTGCCAGCAGCTTAGACCCGGTGGTCGGGACCCAGTACTTC.

This clonotype rates as medium-sized. A library made for alpha chains picked up this beta chain off target, so its size means little. This sequence joins TRBV4-2 and TRBJ2-2; TRBD2 matches 8 bases. J lost 2 bases, V lost 4 bases, and 6 bases had no gene match. Germline lookup yields CDR1 LGHNA and CDR2 YNFKEQ. This CDR3 region has 16 residues. The DNA for the CDR3 is TGTGCCAGCAGCCCTCGGGAGGGGGAAAACACCGGGGAGCTGTTTTTT. It specifies CASSPREGENTGELFF.

This clonotype has ten or more counts. A library made for alpha chains picked up this beta chain off target, so its size means little. The J gene is TRBJ2-3, the V gene TRBV20-1; 8 nucleotides agree with TRBD2. The CDR3 loop spans 13 amino acids. Germline trimming cut 3 bases from V and 10 bases from J; bases unmatched to any gene: 9. Germline CDR1 DFQATT, CDR2 SNEGSKA (reference sequence). The CDR3 here is CSARDAGGPPQYF. CDR3 DNA: TGCAGTGCTAGGGATGCGGGGGGCCCCCCGCAGTATTTT.

Within the sample, this clonotype is medium-sized (0.01 to 0.1%). This beta chain appears as a stray read in a library generated for alpha chains; its size is not informative. The rearrangement uses TRBV7-9 and TRBJ1-1; D is uncertain. This CDR3 spans 14 amino acids. The ends were cut back, 3 bases at V and 4 bases at J, with 12 bases in the middle. Looked up from germline, CDR1 is SEHNR and CDR2 is FQNEAQ (reference sequence). The CDR3 region is CASSLGYRATEAFF. CDR3 DNA: TGTGCCAGCAGCTTGGGTTACCGGGCCACTGAAGCTTTCTTT.

This clonotype was counted at least ten times. Being off target in a library aimed at alpha chains, this beta chain has a size of little meaning. The J gene is TRBJ1-3, the V gene TRBV20-1; D not resolved. The length of the CDR3 is 19 residues. V was pared by 2 bases and J by 0 bases, with 23 bases between. Germline-derived CDR1 and CDR2 are DFQATT and SNEGSKA (reference sequence). CDR3 nucleotide sequence: TGCAGTGCTAGACAACCTTCCAGCCGGCCTCCCTACTCTGGAAACACCATATATTTT. It translates to CSARQPSSRPPYSGNTIYF.

This clonotype is medium-sized. Little can be read into the size of this beta chain, an off-target read in a library designed for alpha chains. The chain has TRBV28 and TRBJ1-2; D not certain. Trimming pared 7 bases from V and 8 bases from J, leaving 17 bases between. This CDR3 spans 13 amino acids. Germline-derived CDR1 and CDR2 are MDHEN and SYDVKM. The CDR3 here is CASIERGRTGYTF. CDR3 bases: TGTGCCAGCATTGAGAGAGGGAGGACCGGCTACACCTTC.